Listed below are T cell receptor beta chains from one sample, sequenced in a study of blood T cell repertoires in COVID-19. Libraries were prepared by immunoSEQ multiplex PCR; TCRdb keeps only in-frame clonotypes and omits some of them. The sample gives some 230,000 clones, approximately 83% of which show up once; 3% to 3.5% is in the top ten. The specimen sequenced was peripheral blood. The receptors were sampled from a woman aged 30 to 39 who had recovered from COVID-19. Both conserved end residues are part of each CDR3. A D gene is named only where the DNA matches it firmly. Size is omitted from some rows. Given values are once, few, many or a class for expanded clones.

.	TRBV10-1	TRBJ2-1	TRBD1	CASSESSGGPYNEQFF	TGCGCCAGCAGTGAGTCGTCAGGGGGCCCCTACAATGAGCAGTTCTTC
.	TRBV11-2	TRBJ2-7	.	CASSLYRDEQYF	TGTGCCAGCAGCTTATACAGGGACGAGCAGTACTTC
few	TRBV5-1	TRBJ2-6	.	CASRPQGLSGANVLTF	TGCGCCAGCAGGCCACAGGGTCTGTCTGGGGCCAACGTCCTGACTTTC
.	TRBV18	TRBJ1-1	TRBD1	CASSPWTGRHTEAFF	TGTGCCAGCTCACCATGGACAGGGCGTCACACTGAAGCTTTCTTT
.	TRBV5-1	TRBJ2-7	TRBD1	CASSPPGTGGKQYF	TGCGCCAGCAGCCCCCCCGGGACAGGGGGAAAGCAGTACTTC
once	TRBV19	TRBJ1-5	TRBD1	CASSILFRGLDQPQHF	TGTGCCAGTAGTATCCTCTTCAGGGGGCTGGATCAGCCCCAGCATTTT
.	TRBV5-1	TRBJ2-7	TRBD2	CASSLAGGLSSYEQYF	TGCGCCAGCAGCTTAGCGGGAGGGCTGAGCTCCTACGAGCAGTACTTC
.	TRBV5-1	TRBJ2-3	.	CASSLGSGNGADTQYF	TGCGCCAGCAGCTTGGGGTCGGGGAACGGGGCAGATACGCAGTATTTT
.	TRBV27	TRBJ1-1	TRBD1	CASSGTGALVNTEAFF	TGTGCCAGCAGTGGGACAGGGGCCCTTGTGAACACTGAAGCTTTCTTT
.	TRBV5-5	TRBJ2-1	TRBD2	CASSFGGDDEQFF	TGTGCCAGCAGCTTCGGGGGGGACGATGAGCAGTTCTTC
.	TRBV12-2	TRBJ2-7	.	CASRLAGTSGVESSYEQYF	TGTGCAAGTCGCTTAGCTGGGACTAGCGGGGTAGAGAGTTCCTACGAGCAGTACTTC
.	TRBV2	TRBJ2-2	TRBD2	CASSKLSGSNGELFF	TGTGCCAGCAGTAAACTCAGCGGGAGTAACGGGGAGCTGTTTTTT
.	TRBV5-4	TRBJ2-7	TRBD2	CASSSGTSGGLLSEQYF	TGTGCCAGCAGCTCCGGGACTAGCGGAGGCCTTCTATCCGAGCAGTACTTC
.	TRBV9	TRBJ2-5	TRBD2	CASSVLAGDETQYF	TGTGCCAGCAGCGTCTTAGCGGGAGATGAGACCCAGTACTTC
.	TRBV30	TRBJ1-2	TRBD1	CAGGTGNYGYTF	TGTGCCGGCGGGACAGGGAACTATGGCTACACCTTC
.	TRBV7-9	TRBJ1-2	.	CASSLEETVYGYTF	TGTGCCAGCAGCTTAGAAGAGACAGTCTATGGCTACACCTTC
.	TRBV5-1	TRBJ2-3	.	CASSRAGELTDTQYF	TGCGCCAGCAGTCGTGCAGGGGAACTCACAGATACGCAGTATTTT
.	TRBV7-9	TRBJ1-1	TRBD1	CASSIRTGVTEAFF	TGTGCCAGCAGTATCCGGACAGGGGTAACTGAAGCTTTCTTT
.	TRBV27	TRBJ2-5	.	CASSPSRQETQYF	TGTGCCAGCAGTCCCTCCAGACAAGAGACCCAGTACTTC
.	TRBV6-1	TRBJ1-6	.	CASSAGGPQGYNSPLHF	TGTGCCAGCAGTGCTGGGGGTCCCCAGGGGTATAATTCACCCCTCCACTTT